Below, one T cell receptor (beta chain) is given with its context. No cognate antigen has been identified for it. No qualities accompany the bases; no much larger clone lies one base away. These data come from a study of cytomegalovirus exposure and HLA in healthy donors (dated by TCRdb to between 2016 and 2019). Background for the entire study: In an earlier analysis of 587 of the donors, around 300 Gb of sequence data and 90 million to 130 million unique TCR beta sequences from about 190 million T cells were reported. Around 320 gigabases of sequencing data and tens of millions of unique TCR sequences were included in an early release covering 500 to 750 HLA-typed donors. Of the roughly 400 genotyped donors, about 80% fell in the genetic ancestry cluster associated with self-reported Caucasian donors. The study aimed to test whether cataloging public T cell receptors could reveal signatures of past pathogen exposure. Using immunosequencing, the study profiled T cell repertoires from about 610 subjects and related those repertoires to cytomegalovirus serostatus. A separate validation cohort of over a hundred different subjects was used in addition to the roughly 670-subject first cohort. High-throughput TCR immunosequencing, statistical association of individual TCRs with disease status, and machine learning were combined to predict cytomegalovirus infection status. To study patterns of TCR occurrence, a later analysis re-analyzed previously published TCR beta repertoires from 666 donors and added high-resolution HLA genotyping. In the later analysis, no new phenotypic data were used to find candidate immune exposures; instead, reliance was placed on TCR beta sequences and their occurrence across donors. An earlier analysis of 500 to 650 of the donors applied high-throughput TCR beta sequencing to assess whether each TCR beta V gene segment acted as functional or pseudogenic. Donor age, sex, ethnicity and CMV serostatus were compiled together with the repertoire data. A later genetic analysis took genome-wide SNP genotypes for about 55% of the 666 donors and used that subset as a discovery cohort. All discovery cohort repertoires had been generated on a single sequencing platform. Class I and class II HLA loci were covered by the typing at four-digit resolution. The number of donors typed differed by locus, with 629-630 for A, B, C, DRB1 and DQB1, around 560 for DQA1, nearly 610 for DPA1, and under 490 for DPB1. A few DR-DQ haplotypes were treated as single units for association and clustering because of strong linkage in the cohort. Among about 370 genotyped donors of the cohort, an average of around 250,000 unique TCR beta nucleotide sequences was sequenced per donor, of which 15% to 20% were non-productive. Paper-wide results and their limitations: Compared with equally common non-associated chains, HLA-associated TCR beta chains in a later analysis were more clonally expanded and had lower generation probabilities. A group of highly shared sequence variants was considered likely to be a technical artifact of the sequencing pipeline. The cohort was sequenced for TCR beta chains only, and without alpha or paired-chain data the features that could be detected were limited. A further reported finding was that TCR beta sequences accurately predicted the HLA-A and HLA-B alleles for most subjects in the first cohort. In vitro tests confirmed that a few of the cytomegalovirus-associated TCR beta chains recognize cytomegalovirus antigens. Across donors, most TCR sequences were observed very rarely, whereas some public TCRs were present in many individuals. When HLA alleles, especially DR and DQ, strongly co-occurred, TCR associations were difficult to assign to individual alleles. At a false discovery rate of 0.05, a later analysis linked approximately 18,000 TCR beta sequences to specific HLA alleles. According to a later analysis, parvovirus B19, influenza, CMV and Epstein-Barr virus appeared linked to several top co-occurrence clusters. According to a later genetic analysis, donors in an Asian-associated ancestry cluster had fewer N-insertions in productive TCRs than the approximately 670-donor mean. Roughly uniform sequencing depth across donors was assumed in presence/absence analyses, although this assumption may not hold. A total of roughly 160 TCR beta chains were listed by the study as associated with cytomegalovirus. The only immune exposure information available for the cohort was CMV serostatus. Broadly in line with IMGT annotations, most TCR beta V segments showed up in productive rearrangements about 90% or about 30% of the time in an earlier analysis of some 590 of the donors. The classifier was reported to diagnose cytomegalovirus status with high specificity and sensitivity in both the original and validation cohorts. Some IMGT-functional V segments, including TRBV6-2 and TRBV6-3, could not be told apart with the 87-base-pair reads, so those segments were excluded. Correlated functional status among segregating V segments might be attributable to linkage disequilibrium, but an unknown experimental factor could not be ruled out. In a later genetic analysis, a missense DCLRE1C variant was associated with V-gene and J-gene trimming of TCR beta chains, and the association was replicated in an independent cohort. Seventeen rarely observed V segments, including chromosome 9 orphons, were excluded from the earlier analysis of approximately 600 of the donors because counts were too low. HLA typing was unavailable for some donors at each locus, so association tests used only the typed subset. In a later analysis, the rate of TCR association differed among HLA loci, with DRB1 alleles having the most associated TCRs and HLA-C alleles having the fewest. According to the authors, the approach could potentially be generalized to other disease states and immunological phenotypes. In a later analysis, most CMV-associated TCR beta chains were found to appear HLA-restricted, with HLA associations seemingly driven largely by CMV exposure.

Library construction relied on the immunoSEQ multiplex PCR assay. For the multiplex PCR, a mixture combining 60 forward primers for TCR Vbeta segments and 13 reverse primers for TCR Jbeta segments was used. The CDR3 region of rearranged TCR beta genes was amplified from genomic DNA by a multiplex PCR assay. The Illumina HiSeq System was used to sequence the amplified TCR beta libraries as 87-base-pair reads. For the original study's pipeline: A later analysis tallied 75 million to 95 million unique TCR beta chains across the 666 repertoires, and some 10 million of those chains were shared by two or more donors. Raw reads were error-corrected and collapsed into unique sequences with a nearest-neighbor algorithm that merged closely related sequences to remove PCR and sequencing errors. Alignment of CDR3 sequences to IMGT reference sequences was used to assign V, D and J gene segments. For a sequence to be retained, a match of at least six nucleotides was required to both a V gene segment and a J gene segment. A rearrangement was called productive if the CDR3 had no stop codons and remained in frame with V and J, and every other rearrangement was called non-productive. Following IMGT convention, CDR3 was defined as the stretch from the second conserved V-encoded cysteine to the conserved J-encoded phenylalanine. In an earlier analysis of around 600 of the donors, sequences lacking an unambiguous match to a single V gene segment were excluded. An earlier analysis of a few hundred of the donors called V segments functional above 56.7% productive rearrangements and segregating when the between-donor standard deviation exceeded 5%. A statistical classification framework was built for diagnosing cytomegalovirus status from the catalog of TCR beta chain sequences. A later analysis assigned V and J genes by comparing TCR nucleotide sequences with IMGT/GENE-DB human TR gene sequences. Using the TCRdist pipeline, a later analysis assigned CDR3 sequences along with most-parsimonious VDJ recombination scenarios. In a later analysis, every TCR beta chain was defined by the combination of its CDR3 amino acid sequence and its V-gene family, and reads without a unique V-gene family were dropped. In a later analysis, fewer than 650 highly shared, low-generation-probability nucleotide sequences were removed to address suspected cross-contamination and a sequencing artifact. In a later analysis, a clonal expansion index for each public chain was calculated from normalized within-repertoire ranks of inferred template counts. In a later analysis, generation probabilities were computed with a VDJ recombination model fitted to out-of-frame rearrangements, and the resulting probabilities were checked against IGoR. Hypergeometric tests were used in a later analysis to score TCR-TCR, TCR-HLA and TCR-CMV co-occurrence, with a repertoire-size bias correction applied to the TCR pairs. False discovery rates were estimated in a later analysis by permuting HLA or CMV assignments 20 times. In a later analysis, co-occurring TCRs were grouped using DBSCAN, and TCRdist sequence similarity was added for clustering within HLA-allele-positive subsets. Repertoires with fewer than 30,000 or more than 120,000 public chains were left out of co-occurrence clustering, as were a handful of repertoires with anomalous nucleotide sharing. The source is immuneACCESS, and TCRdb retained only in-frame sequences with V and J called. Part of the clones is not carried over; for the studies checked, unresolved V genes explain less than half of this, and the remainder is unexplained. From that table come the V and J calls and clone size; the DNA was used to work out D and trimming. The sample table records around 200,000 clones; about 80% of these occur just once. The top ten constitute 0.58% of the sample.

The CDR3 numbers 16 residues from cysteine through phenylalanine. Kept here is only the CDR3 DNA, which spans 48 bases and is read in frame from base 1. CDR1 MGHDK and CDR2 SYGVNS are derived from the germline V gene. V has 7 bases trimmed and J has 8 bases trimmed; junction bases matching no gene number 12. In total, fewer than 750 healthy bone marrow donors made up the cohort. All cohort members were sampled while nominally healthy, although unrecorded immune exposures were likely present. The donor was CMV seronegative and belonged to the group of under 400 seronegative cohort members. A peripheral blood sample was provided by each donor, and peripheral blood mononuclear cells were used for TCR beta sequencing. The Qiagen DNeasy Blood Extraction Kit was used to extract genomic DNA from the blood cell samples.

This TCR was sampled from a woman in her 40s in good health and CMV-seronegative. The chain employs TRBV25-1 and TRBJ2-6; TRBD1 matches 9 bases in the middle. Sample: PBMCs. The CDR3 reads CASINIRGTGSNVLTF. The nucleotides are TGTGCCAGCATTAATATAAGGGGGACAGGGTCCAACGTCCTGACTTTC.